These 16 T cell receptor beta chains came from one sample sequenced in a study of spatial heterogeneity in lung cancer. The time point denotes: sample taken at primary tumor resection. Whole RNA, which was extracted from tumor, nontumor lung tissue or frozen PBMC, was sequenced without any cell sorting. TCRdb ran MiXCR on the 5' RACE reads and lists one entry per CDR3 protein. The sample lists about 82,000 distinct CDR3 sequences; around 13% were seen once. Source: PBMCs, taken at surgery. Receptor source: a male donor with early-stage non-small cell lung cancer.

This clonotype came up many times. The chain couples TRBV4-1 to TRBJ1-5, with TRBD1 identical over 10 bases. This CDR3 is 16 amino acids long. Germline lookup yields CDR1 MGHRA and CDR2 YSYEKL. The V gene end was trimmed by 3 bases and the J gene end by 0 bases; junction bases not matched to a gene: 2. The CDR3 region is CASSQGTGDSNQPQHF. CDR3 sequence (DNA): TGCGCCAGCAGCCAGGGGACAGGGGATAGCAATCAGCCCCAGCATTTT.

V and J are TRBV12-5 and TRBJ1-2, with a tentative D call TRBD1 (6 bases). The CDR3 loop spans 17 amino acids. Trimming cost V 3 bases and J 1 base, with 18 bases left between them. Germline lookup yields CDR1 LGHNT and CDR2 FRNRAP. CDR3 bases: TGTGCTAGTGGTTTCCATTTTGAGGGGGACCATAACTATGGCTACACCTTC. Its protein is CASGFHFEGDHNYGYTF.

DNA for the CDR3: TGTGCCAGCACTACGGGACTGAGGGATCAGCCCCAGCATTTT. This sequence encodes CASTTGLRDQPQHF. The chain links TRBV2 to TRBJ1-5, with D possibly being TRBD1 (5 bases). This CDR3 spans 14 amino acids. Germline V lookup: CDR1 SNHLY, CDR2 FYNNEI. V lost 7 bases, J lost 5 bases, and 15 bases lay in between.

This clonotype showed up just a few times. The chain combines TRBV29-1 with TRBJ2-2; tentative D call: TRBD1 (5 bases). Germline V lookup: CDR1 SQVTM, CDR2 ANQGSEA. V lost 2 bases and J lost 0, with 10 bases in between. The CDR3 has 15 amino acids. The CDR3 here is CSVEKDNPNTGELFF. CDR3 bases: TGCAGCGTTGAAAAGGACAATCCGAACACCGGGGAGCTGTTTTTT.

This clonotype was seen more than once but under ten times. The chain carries TRBV3-1 and TRBJ1-2; the match to TRBD1 covers 11 bases. From germline, CDR1 is LGHDT and CDR2 YNNKEL (reference sequence). The trim removed 5 bases at V and 6 bases at J, leaving 8 bases unmatched. This CDR3 region has 15 residues. The CDR3 here is CASSGQGAIGDGYTF. CDR3 nucleotides: TGTGCCAGCAGCGGACAGGGGGCAATTGGTGATGGCTACACCTTC.

This clonotype was detected only a few times. The chain links TRBV7-2 to TRBJ2-3; the match to TRBD2 covers 12 bases. V was pared by 1 base and J by 5 bases, with 4 bases of the junction left unmatched. Germline CDR1 SGHTA, CDR2 FQGNSA. The CDR3 contains 16 residues. CDR3 protein: CASSLVLAGGIDTQYF. The CDR3 DNA is TGTGCCAGCAGCTTAGTACTAGCGGGAGGAATAGATACGCAGTATTTT.

This clonotype was seen more than once but under ten times. The rearrangement uses TRBV2 and TRBJ2-6, with D hard to call. Looked up from germline, CDR1 is SNHLY and CDR2 is FYNNEI. The CDR3 has 14 amino acids. V gave up 2 bases and J gave up 2 bases, with 4 bases separating them. The CDR3 protein is CASSERAGANVLTF. CDR3 sequence (DNA): TGTGCCAGCAGTGAAAGGGCTGGGGCCAACGTCCTGACTTTC.

This clonotype is medium-sized (0.01 to 0.1%) in the sample. The rearrangement uses TRBV12-3 or TRBV12-4 and TRBJ2-3; D unclear. CDR3 size: 12 residues. V lost 6 bases and J 4 bases, leaving 8 bases between the germline ends. Written as DNA, the CDR3 is TGTGCCAGCAGCCTCGGAGCAGATACGCAGTATTTT. It yields the protein CASSLGADTQYF.

The chain combines TRBV30 with TRBJ1-1, with TRBD1 matching over 10 bases. The germline V gene encodes CDR1 GTSNPN and CDR2 SVGIG (reference sequence). The CDR3 is 12 residues long. V gave up 6 bases and J gave up 6 bases; unmatched junction bases: 4. CDR3 sequence: CACDRGPSEAFF. DNA for the CDR3: TGTGCCTGCGACAGGGGGCCCTCTGAAGCTTTCTTT.

The J gene is TRBJ2-1, the V gene TRBV11-1, with 13 bases matching TRBD2. V lost 1 base and J lost 8; bases outside the gene matches: 11. This CDR3 is 18 amino acids long. Germline V gene lookup returns CDR1 SGHAT and CDR2 FQDESV (reference sequence). CDR3 in amino acids: CASSLGRGTSGTTDEQFF. For the CDR3, the DNA is TGTGCCAGCAGCTTAGGGAGGGGGACTAGCGGGACAACCGATGAGCAGTTCTTC.

This clonotype was found a few times. The CDR3 protein is CASGLVAGGPGEQFF. CDR3 nucleotide sequence: TGTGCTAGTGGTTTGGTAGCGGGAGGGCCAGGTGAGCAGTTCTTC. The rearrangement uses TRBV12-5 and TRBJ2-1, with 10 bases fitting TRBD2. The length of the CDR3 is 15 residues. V was pared by 0 bases and J by 9 bases, with 5 bases of the junction left unmatched. Germline V gene sequence: CDR1 LGHNT, CDR2 FRNRAP.

The chain uses TRBV5-1 and TRBJ2-3, with 9 bases fitting TRBD2. The V gene end was trimmed by 5 bases and the J gene end by 4 bases; junction bases not matched to a gene: 5. Germline assignment: CDR1 SGHRS and CDR2 YFSETQ. The CDR3 contains 14 residues. The CDR3 DNA follows: TGCGCCAGCAGGGAACTAGCGGGCTCAGATACGCAGTATTTT. Amino acid sequence: CASRELAGSDTQYF.

This clonotype turned up a few times. This chain joins TRBV3-1 and TRBJ1-5; possibly TRBD1 for D (6 bases). Germline V gene sequence: CDR1 LGHDT, CDR2 YNNKEL (reference sequence). V lost 4 bases and J lost 6, with 13 bases in between. The CDR3 contains 14 residues. CDR3: CASSRGLDTQPQHF. CDR3 DNA sequence: TGTGCCAGCAGCCGGGGGCTAGACACTCAGCCCCAGCATTTT.

In this sample, this clonotype turned up a few times. The gene calls are TRBV28 and TRBJ2-4; D remains unclear. From germline, CDR1 is MDHEN and CDR2 SYDVKM. V was shortened by 7 bases and J by 0 bases, with 16 bases between the two germline ends. CDR3 length: 16 residues. CDR3 region: CASTEDRRLAKNIQYF. As DNA, the CDR3 is TGTGCCAGCACCGAGGACCGTCGATTAGCCAAAAACATTCAGTACTTC.

This chain joins TRBV12-5 and TRBJ2-3, with TRBD2 matching 8 bases. Germline V gene sequence: CDR1 LGHNT, CDR2 FRNRAP. The V and J ends lost 1 base and 2 bases, in that order; junction bases with no gene match: 8. The CDR3 runs 17 residues. CDR3 sequence (DNA): TGTGCTAGTGGTTTGGCGGGGGGGGAATTTCCCACAGATACGCAGTATTTT. Encoded protein: CASGLAGGEFPTDTQYF.

This clonotype was observed a few times. CDR3 region: CASSSQAGPNTEAFF. CDR3 DNA: TGCGCCAGCAGCAGCCAGGCGGGTCCTAACACTGAAGCTTTCTTT. This rearrangement joins TRBV5-1 to TRBJ1-1; D gene uncertain. Deletions cut 4 bases from V and 2 bases from J, with 15 bases between. The CDR3 extends over 15 amino acids. CDR1 and CDR2 (germline): SGHRS, YFSETQ.